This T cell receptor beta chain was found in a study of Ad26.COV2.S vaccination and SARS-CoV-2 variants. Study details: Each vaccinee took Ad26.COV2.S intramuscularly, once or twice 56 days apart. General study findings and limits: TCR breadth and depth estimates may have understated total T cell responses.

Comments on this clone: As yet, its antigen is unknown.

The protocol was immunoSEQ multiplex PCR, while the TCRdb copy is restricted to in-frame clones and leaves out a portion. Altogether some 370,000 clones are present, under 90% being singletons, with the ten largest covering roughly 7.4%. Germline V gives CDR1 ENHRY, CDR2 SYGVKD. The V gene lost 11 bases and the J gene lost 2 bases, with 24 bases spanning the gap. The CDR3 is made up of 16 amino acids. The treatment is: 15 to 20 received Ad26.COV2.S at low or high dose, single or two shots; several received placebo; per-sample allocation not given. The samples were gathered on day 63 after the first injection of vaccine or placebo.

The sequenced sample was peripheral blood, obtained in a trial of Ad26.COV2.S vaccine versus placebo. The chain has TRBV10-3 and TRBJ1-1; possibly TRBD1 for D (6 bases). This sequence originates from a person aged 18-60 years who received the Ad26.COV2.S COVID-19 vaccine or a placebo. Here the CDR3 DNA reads TGTGCCTCCTCGGGGGCACCCCTGGGGAGAAACACTGAAGCTTTCTTT. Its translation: CASSGAPLGRNTEAFF.